What follows are 32 T cell receptor beta chains derived from one specimen sequenced in a study of T cells in Graves' hyperthyroidism and ophthalmopathy. The TCR beta CDR3 regions underwent amplification using RNA transcripts as the source. The HTBI primer set served for first-round RT-PCR of the TCR CDR3. In TCRdb, the multiplex PCR reads were re-called with MiXCR into one record per CDR3 protein. The table has around 340,000 distinct CDR3 sequences, around 18% seen once; the top ten hold about 14%. Sequencing used blood. The receptors here all came from a woman aged 40 to 50 with Graves' ophthalmopathy.

This clonotype was seen ten or more times. The genes are TRBV30 and TRBJ2-5, with 15 bases fitting TRBD2. Trimming cost V 2 bases and J 0 bases; bases outside gene matches: 7. Germline V CDR1 and CDR2: GTSNPN, SVGIG (reference sequence). CDR3 size: 18 residues. The CDR3 nucleotides read TGTGCCTGGAGTCCCTGGACTAGCGGGAGGGCGTACCAAGAGACCCAGTACTTC. It yields the protein CAWSPWTSGRAYQETQYF.

This clonotype was picked up many times. The rearrangement joins TRBV20-1 to TRBJ2-2, with no clear D. The V gene's germline CDR1 is DFQATT and CDR2 SNEGSKA (reference sequence). The CDR3 spans 15 residues. The V and J ends lost 0 bases and 4 bases respectively, with 12 bases between them. The CDR3 region has the DNA TGCAGTGCTAGAGATGCCGGCCACTCCACCGGGGAGCTGTTTTTT. It translates to CSARDAGHSTGELFF.

This clonotype was seen ten or more times. The chain combines TRBV10-3 with TRBJ2-7; no reliable D call. Trimming took 3 bases from V and 8 from J, leaving 8 bases between them. The CDR3 extends over 11 amino acids. Germline values: CDR1 ENHRY, CDR2 SYGVKD. The CDR3 sequence: CAISDGPKQYF. CDR3 sequence (DNA): TGTGCCATCAGTGACGGCCCCAAGCAGTACTTC.

This clonotype was counted between two and nine times. This chain connects TRBV20-1 to TRBJ1-5; a weak D match, TRBD1 (5 bases). V lost 3 bases, J lost 6 bases, and 12 bases lay in between. CDR1 DFQATT and CDR2 SNEGSKA come from the germline V gene (reference sequence). CDR3 length: 13 amino acids. CDR3 coding DNA: TGCAGTGCTAGGGAGGGGCCGGGTCAGCCCCAGCATTTT. It yields the protein CSAREGPGQPQHF.

This clonotype has a handful of counts. J is TRBJ2-7 and V is TRBV7-8, with 7 bases lining up with TRBD2. The CDR3 has 16 residues. Trimming took 1 base from V and 0 from J; bases not matched to a gene: 6. Germline CDR1 and CDR2: SGHVS and FQNEAQ. The CDR3 reads CASSLVGTTISYEQYF. As DNA, the CDR3 is TGTGCCAGCAGCTTAGTCGGGACTACCATCTCCTACGAGCAGTACTTC.

This clonotype came up many times. The rearrangement joins TRBV27 to TRBJ1-5, with 9 positions matching TRBD1. There are 15 residues in the CDR3. In germline, CDR1 is MNHEY, CDR2 SMNVEV (reference sequence). The V and J ends lost 5 bases and 3 bases, in that order; junction bases with no gene match: 5. CDR3 DNA sequence: TGTGCCAGCAGTCAACAGGGGGCTTACAATCAGCCCCAGCATTTT. Protein: CASSQQGAYNQPQHF.

This clonotype was counted many times. The chain carries TRBV29-1 and TRBJ1-5; TRBD1 aligns across 7 bases. This CDR3 contains 13 residues. Germline assignment: CDR1 SQVTM and CDR2 ANQGSEA. Trimming took 4 bases from V and 4 from J; bases not matched to a gene: 4. In nucleotides, the CDR3 is TGCAGCGTTGGCGGGACAGAGAATCAGCCCCAGCATTTT. Its protein product is CSVGGTENQPQHF.

This clonotype has a count of ten or more. The genes are TRBV19 and TRBJ1-2; D ambiguous. The CDR3 length is 13 residues. Germline V CDR1 and CDR2: LNHDA, SQIVND (reference sequence). Trimming took 7 bases from V and 3 from J, leaving 12 bases between them. The CDR3, as DNA: TGTGCCAGTACTCCAGCGGCCCACTATGGCTACACCTTC. Protein sequence: CASTPAAHYGYTF.

In its sample, this clonotype was seen many times. The V call is TRBV28, the J call TRBJ1-3, with 7 bases identical to TRBD1. Germline assignment: CDR1 MDHEN and CDR2 SYDVKM. After removal of 7 bases from V and 7 bases from J, the junction contained 7 bases not matched to a gene. The CDR3 covers 13 residues. CDR3 sequence reads: CASTAGGVNTIYF. In DNA form, the CDR3 reads TGTGCCAGCACCGCAGGGGGTGTGAACACCATATATTTT.

This clonotype has just one count. The chain couples TRBV12-3 or TRBV12-4 to TRBJ2-2; D unresolved. The CDR3 has 17 residues. The V gene lost 3 bases and the J gene lost 7 bases, with 21 bases spanning the gap. Here the CDR3 DNA reads TGTGCCAGCAGTTTTAGCCAGTGGGCCCTTTCCAGCGGGGAGCTGTTTTTT. This translates into CASSFSQWALSSGELFF.

This clonotype was observed many times. The chain recombines TRBV6-1 with TRBJ1-3; tentative D call: TRBD1 (5 bases). V was shortened by 5 bases and J by 0 bases, with 11 bases between the two germline ends. The CDR3 contains 15 residues. Germline V gene sequence: CDR1 MNHNS, CDR2 SASEGT. The CDR3 region has the DNA TGTGCCAGCAGTACCAGGGCACTCTCTGGAAACACCATATATTTT. Encoded protein: CASSTRALSGNTIYF.

This clonotype was detected many times. The rearrangement links TRBV5-6 to TRBJ1-1; 10 bases fit TRBD1. Looked up from germline, CDR1 is SGHDT and CDR2 is YYEEEE. V lost 3 bases, J lost 3 bases, and 8 bases stayed unmatched. The CDR3 covers 16 residues. CDR3 amino acids: CASSSGTGVGDTEAFF. The CDR3 nucleotides are TGTGCCAGCAGCTCCGGGACAGGGGTCGGGGACACTGAAGCTTTCTTT.

This clonotype showed up just a few times. Possible read error: a much larger clone is one base away. The rearrangement links TRBV6-1 to TRBJ2-5, with a possible D match to TRBD1 (6 bases). This CDR3 spans 14 amino acids. The germline V gene has CDR1 MNHNS and CDR2 SASEGT. DNA for the CDR3: TGTGCCAGCAGAAGGGGGACAACTCAAGAGACCCATTACTTC. It codes for CASRRGTTQETHYF.

This clonotype was picked up many times. The chain couples TRBV5-5 to TRBJ1-2; D remains ambiguous. V lost 5 bases and J lost 0, with 8 bases in between. Germline lookup yields CDR1 SGHKS and CDR2 YYEKEE (reference sequence). This CDR3 has 13 amino acids. Here the CDR3 reads CASRSDSNYGYTF. For the CDR3, the DNA is TGTGCCAGCAGGTCTGATTCTAACTATGGCTACACCTTC.

The gene calls are TRBV7-8 and TRBJ2-7, with D hard to call. CDR1 is SGHVS, CDR2 FQNEAQ, per germline. Between the trimmed V and J ends, which lost 3 bases and 7 bases, there was a span of 19 bases. This CDR3 comprises 15 residues. CDR3 residues: CASSLRLQANREQYF. The CDR3 region has the DNA TGTGCCAGCAGCTTGAGGCTCCAGGCCAACCGGGAGCAGTACTTC.

The chain has TRBV2 and TRBJ2-5, with 12 positions matching TRBD1. J gave up 6 bases and V 7 bases, and 3 bases lay outside the gene matches. Germline V gene data show CDR1 as SNHLY and CDR2 as FYNNEI. The CDR3 extends over 13 amino acids. Here the CDR3 reads CASIRDRGQTQYF. The CDR3 bases are TGTGCCAGCATTAGGGACAGGGGGCAGACCCAGTACTTC.

There are many counts of this clonotype. The chain is built from TRBV14 and TRBJ2-2; D might be TRBD2 (6 bases). Trimming took 0 bases from V and 2 from J, leaving 10 bases between them. Looked up from germline, CDR1 is SGHDN and CDR2 is FVKESK. This CDR3 contains 16 residues. CDR3: CASSQDLTSNTGELFF. CDR3 sequence (DNA): TGTGCCAGCAGCCAAGATCTGACTAGTAACACCGGGGAGCTGTTTTTT.

The chain carries TRBV11-2 and TRBJ2-7; 7 nucleotides align to TRBD1. V shed 5 bases, J shed 2 bases, and the junction held 9 bases outside the gene matches. The CDR3 has 15 residues. Germline CDR1 reads SGHAT; CDR2 reads FQNNGV. The CDR3 region has the DNA TGTGCCAGCAGCCTTACGGGACAGACAACCTACGAGCAGTACTTC. Its translation is CASSLTGQTTYEQYF.

The chain carries TRBV6-1 and TRBJ1-5; 8 nucleotides align to TRBD1. V was clipped by 4 bases and J by 0 bases; unmatched bases: 5. The CDR3 runs 16 residues. Germline V CDR1 and CDR2: MNHNS, SASEGT. This CDR3 reads CASSGQGTYSNQPQHF. The CDR3 nucleotides read TGTGCCAGCAGTGGACAGGGGACGTATAGCAATCAGCCCCAGCATTTT.

This clonotype was counted at least ten times. The chain combines TRBV19 with TRBJ2-6; D call uncertain. Trimming took off 5 bases at V and 0 bases at J, with 11 bases between the two ends. The germline gives CDR1 LNHDA, CDR2 SQIVND (reference sequence). The CDR3 spans 16 residues. DNA of the CDR3: TGTGCCAGTAGTCTTACTCGCCACTCTGGGGCCAACGTCCTGACTTTC. Protein: CASSLTRHSGANVLTF.

Many counts were recorded for this clonotype. The rearrangement joins TRBV28 to TRBJ2-7, with D possibly being TRBD1 (6 bases). The CDR3 spans 13 residues. Trimming shortened V by 9 bases and J by 3 bases, and 15 bases separated the two germline ends. The germline gives CDR1 MDHEN, CDR2 SYDVKM. The DNA for the CDR3 is TGTGCCAGTGTCCGGGACAACTACTACGAGCAGTACTTC. Encoded protein: CASVRDNYYEQYF.

This clonotype was counted at least ten times. The chain combines TRBV5-4 with TRBJ2-7; TRBD2 is a possible D gene (6 bases). CDR3 length: 15 residues. V lost 1 base, J lost 3 bases, and 14 bases lay in between. In germline, CDR1 is SGHNT, CDR2 YYREEE (reference sequence). CDR3 in DNA: TGTGCCAGCAGCTTGATAGGCGGGGCGAACTACGAGCAGTACTTC. It codes for CASSLIGGANYEQYF.

This clonotype was seen repeatedly, ten times or more. This chain connects TRBV20-1 to TRBJ1-2; D is undetermined. Trimming removed 2 bases at V and 8 bases at J, with 9 bases between. Germline values: CDR1 DFQATT, CDR2 SNEGSKA (reference sequence). The CDR3 has 11 amino acids. The CDR3 sequence is CSARTSRGYTF. The CDR3 nucleotides read TGCAGTGCTAGAACTTCGCGGGGCTACACCTTC.

This clonotype came up many times. J is TRBJ1-1 and V is TRBV7-9; D call uncertain. This CDR3 has 14 amino acids. V dropped 3 bases and J dropped 5 bases, with 13 bases sitting between them. The germline V gene has CDR1 SEHNR and CDR2 FQNEAQ (reference sequence). CDR3 sequence reads: CASSLAVVRTEAFF. The DNA for the CDR3 is TGTGCCAGCAGCTTGGCCGTCGTTAGGACTGAAGCTTTCTTT.

This clonotype showed up many times. V gene TRBV20-1 combines with J gene TRBJ2-2, with D possibly matching TRBD2 (6 bases). V was cut by 1 base and J by 5 bases, with 17 bases left in between. CDR1 and CDR2 from the germline V gene are DFQATT and SNEGSKA (reference sequence). This CDR3 comprises 16 residues. The CDR3: CSARVQAGVNTGELFF. The CDR3 nucleotides read TGCAGTGCTAGAGTTCAAGCGGGCGTGAATACCGGGGAGCTGTTTTTT.

This clonotype was seen repeatedly, ten times or more. The chain employs TRBV27 and TRBJ2-7, with D unresolved. The V end was cut by 2 bases, the J end by 0 bases, with 11 bases between. Germline values: CDR1 MNHEY, CDR2 SMNVEV (reference sequence). The CDR3 runs 15 residues. This CDR3 reads CASSLVPTSSYEQYF. CDR3 bases: TGTGCCAGCAGTTTAGTCCCTACCAGCTCCTACGAGCAGTACTTC.

This clonotype was detected once. The rearrangement uses TRBV20-1 and TRBJ1-3; D is unclear. Trimming removed 6 bases from V and 4 bases from J, with 16 bases in between. The CDR3 loop spans 14 amino acids. Germline V gene sequence: CDR1 DFQATT, CDR2 SNEGSKA (reference sequence). CDR3 coding DNA: TGCAGTGCACCCCCTGTTGGGTTCGGAAACACCATATATTTT. This encodes CSAPPVGFGNTIYF.

The gene calls are TRBV6-1 and TRBJ2-5, with D perhaps matching TRBD1 or TRBD2 (7 bases each). The CDR3 contains 14 residues. Per germline, CDR1 MNHNS and CDR2 SASEGT. Trimming removed 4 bases at V and 2 bases at J, with 11 bases between. This chain's CDR3 is CASSVQGGQETQYF. The CDR3 DNA reads as TGTGCCAGCAGTGTCCAGGGGGGGCAAGAGACCCAGTACTTC.

The chain has TRBV2 and TRBJ2-5; TRBD2 is a possible D gene (6 bases). Looked up from germline, CDR1 is SNHLY and CDR2 is FYNNEI. Deletions cut 8 bases from V and 1 base from J, with 8 bases between. This CDR3 is 12 amino acids long. CDR3 in DNA: TGTGCCAGCCAAGCGGGCCAAGAGACCCAGTACTTC. Translation: CASQAGQETQYF. Variable domain in full (rest from reference TRBV2 and TRBJ2-5): EPEVTQTPSHQVTQMGQEVILRCVPISNHLYFYWYRQILGQKVEFLVSFYNNEISEKSEIFDDQFSVERPDGSNFTLKIRSTKLEDSAMYFCASQAGQETQYFGPGTRLLVL.

The V call is TRBV9, the J call TRBJ2-2, with D unclear. The CDR3 consists of 15 residues. CDR1 SGDLS and CDR2 YYNGEE come from the germline V gene. Trimming removed 6 bases from V and 0 bases from J, with 12 bases in between. The CDR3 nucleotides are TGTGCCAGCACCTCGTCGGGTTCGAACACCGGGGAGCTGTTTTTT. Its translation is CASTSSGSNTGELFF.

Regarding this clonotype: A read error may explain this, as a much larger clone is one base away. The final CDR3 position lacks the conserved phenylalanine or tryptophan, pointing to a likely read error. The V call is TRBV5-1, the J call TRBJ2-7; the match to TRBD2 covers 7 bases. The CDR3 contains 14 residues. J gave up 6 bases and V 0 bases, and 6 bases lay outside the gene matches. CDR1 and CDR2 from the germline V gene are SGHRS and YFSETQ. The CDR3 region is CASSLDAGVPEQYI. In DNA, the CDR3 is TGCGCCAGCAGCTTGGATGCGGGAGTTCCCGAGCAGTACATC.

This rearrangement joins TRBV29-1 to TRBJ2-5; 9 bases are a match to TRBD1. The V gene end was trimmed by 6 bases and the J gene end by 3 bases; junction bases not matched to a gene: 11. CDR3 length equals 15 residues. Germline V gene lookup returns CDR1 SQVTM and CDR2 ANQGSEA. The CDR3 coding sequence is TGCAGCGTAATCACCCGGGACAGGGCCAAAGAGACCCAGTACTTC. This gives the protein CSVITRDRAKETQYF.